This TCR beta chain was retrieved from a study of metastatic and nonmetastatic thyroid tumors. In the authors' workflow: Clinicopathological groups differed in CDR3, with these differences serving to build a distant-metastasis classifier for papillary thyroid cancer. With MiXCR, TCRdb called clones anew from the PCR reads. The V and J calls here are based on TCRdb, not the publication. The sample comprises roughly 41,000 clones, about a sixth of which are singletons, and less than 4.5% rests with the top ten. Each patient went into thyroid surgery without having received any treatment. A few counts support this clone. The CDR3 loop spans 16 amino acids. V was shortened by 3 bases and J by 5 bases, with 19 bases between the two germline ends. Looked up from germline, CDR1 is MDHEN and CDR2 is SYDVKM.

The chain is built from TRBV28 and TRBJ1-2; D possibly corresponds to TRBD1 (5 bases). Sequenced input: blood. This sequence originates from a female donor with papillary thyroid cancer or a benign thyroid nodule (not recorded which). Some clones in this sample may be carry-over from other donors' samples. The CDR3 DNA follows: TGTGCCAGCAGTTTGGACACTCATCGGGTCCTTTATGGCTACACCTTC. Protein product: CASSLDTHRVLYGYTF.